This T cell receptor beta chain was captured in a study of a mutant IDH1 vaccine in newly diagnosed glioma (TCRdb year 2021). Study-level background: In the chemotherapy-containing groups, vaccination started alongside temozolomide cycles, whereas in patients who had radiotherapy alone it started 4-6 weeks after radiotherapy. Of the approximately 30 treated patients, around 60% were male and approximately 40% were female, and the mean age was approximately 40 years. Before enrollment, most patients had been given radiochemotherapy with temozolomide as standard therapy, while the rest had received either radiotherapy alone or temozolomide alone. Visit V12 was the week-35 safety follow-up and visit V13 was the week-47 end of study. Peripheral blood was drawn at six visits: V03 (baseline), V05, V07, V10, V12 and V13. Longitudinal TCRB deep sequencing was done for 25 to 30 treated patients, wherever samples were available for exploratory analyses. General findings and caveats noted by the study authors: It was noted by the authors that analyses of patient blood samples could not be reproduced owing to sample limitations. Availability determined which PBMC samples were chosen for TCRB deep sequencing. Pseudoprogression seemed to be unrelated to changes in the top peripheral T cell clonotypes found by TCRB sequencing. Immune responses induced by the vaccine were seen in roughly 95% of patients across multiple MHC alleles.

Regarding this clone: The antigen this receptor binds is unknown. Base qualities are not at hand, and no much larger clone is one base apart.

Library creation used the immunoSEQ multiplex PCR assay. Following the manufacturer's protocol, the hsTCRB Kit was used to amplify rearranged TCR beta chain sequences. Sequencing of TCRB libraries was carried out on an Illumina MiSeq. The paper's processing steps were these. The proprietary platform of the kit vendor was used for demultiplexing, trimming and gene mapping. TCRdb holds this immuneACCESS table with in-frame rearrangements only. Some clones are missing; in checked studies, unresolved V genes explain under half, and the rest has no known cause. The DNA was the basis for D and trimming; V, J and clone size are from that table. This sample lists roughly 86,000 clones; about nine tenths were detected once. Jointly, the top ten make up over 0.7% of the sample. In light of the paper, this sample's time point label describes: week 47, end of study. Each vaccine dose, consisting of 300 ug of a 20-mer mutant IDH1 peptide in Montanide, was administered subcutaneously with topical imiquimod. Patients received eight vaccinations in weeks 1, 3, 5, 7, 11, 15, 19 and 23, corresponding to visits V03 through V10. Newly diagnosed WHO grade 3 or 4 IDH1-mutant astrocytomas showing loss of nuclear ATRX were present in the donors. The samples were drawn from NOA16, a multicentre, single-arm, open-label phase I trial in Germany that tested a mutant IDH1 peptide vaccine in humans for the first time. Genomic DNA for TCRB sequencing was extracted from EDTA blood using the DNeasy Blood and Tissue Kit.

Relative to germline, V is missing 0 bases and J is missing 4 bases, with 9 bases of the junction outside any gene match. The CDR3 starts with the cysteine, ends with the phenylalanine, and has 19 residues. The CDR3 DNA has 57 bases and is translated from base 1. The CDR1 and CDR2 encoded by the germline V gene are LGHNA and YNFKEQ. The sequences come from PBMCs, collected from a glioma patient whose treatment included an IDH1 peptide vaccine. The TCR sequence derives from a woman aged 50 to 60 with glioma. The sequence joins TRBV4-2 to TRBJ2-3, with 14 bases matching TRBD2. The DNA sequence reads TGTGCCAGCAGCCAAGATTGGGGGACTAGCGGGAGAGTGCCAGATACGCAGTATTTT. The resulting protein is CASSQDWGTSGRVPDTQYF.